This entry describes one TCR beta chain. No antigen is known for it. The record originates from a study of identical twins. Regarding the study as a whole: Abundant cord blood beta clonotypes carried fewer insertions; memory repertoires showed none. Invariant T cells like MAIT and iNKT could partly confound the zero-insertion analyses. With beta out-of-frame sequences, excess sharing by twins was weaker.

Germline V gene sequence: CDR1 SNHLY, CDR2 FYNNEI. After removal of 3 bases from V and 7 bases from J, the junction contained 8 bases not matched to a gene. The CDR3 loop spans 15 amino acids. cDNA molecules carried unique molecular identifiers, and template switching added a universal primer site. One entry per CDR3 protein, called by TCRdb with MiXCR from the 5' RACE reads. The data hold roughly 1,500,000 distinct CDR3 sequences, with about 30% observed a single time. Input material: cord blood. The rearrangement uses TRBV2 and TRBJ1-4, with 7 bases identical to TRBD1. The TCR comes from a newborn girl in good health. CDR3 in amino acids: CASSEERGQGEKLFF. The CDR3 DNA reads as TGTGCCAGCAGTGAGGAGAGGGGGCAGGGTGAAAAACTGTTTTTT.